This T cell receptor beta chain was recorded in a study of blood T cell repertoires in COVID-19. Across the whole study: Samples came from the United States, Italy and Spain, spanning acute and convalescent COVID-19.

Per the germline V gene, CDR1 is SQVTM and CDR2 is ANQGSEA. This CDR3 is 14 amino acids long. V trimming: 8 bases; J trimming: 7 bases; junction bases outside the gene matches: 12. Original methodology: Amplifying reference gene primers gave estimates of nucleated cell counts. The method was immunoSEQ multiplex PCR; TCRdb's version includes in-frame clones alone and lacks a portion of them. That table gives V, J and clone size, and the DNA gave D and trimming. The sample records around 99,000 clones, 84% being singletons. The origin of this receptor is a human donor in a cohort sampled during active COVID-19. The chain couples TRBV29-1 to TRBJ2-1; TRBD2 agrees at 9 bases. The sequencing sample was made of peripheral blood. CDR3 sequence (DNA): TGCAGCTTCCTTGAGGGCGGGAGGGGTAATGAGCAGTTCTTC. As protein: CSFLEGGRGNEQFF.